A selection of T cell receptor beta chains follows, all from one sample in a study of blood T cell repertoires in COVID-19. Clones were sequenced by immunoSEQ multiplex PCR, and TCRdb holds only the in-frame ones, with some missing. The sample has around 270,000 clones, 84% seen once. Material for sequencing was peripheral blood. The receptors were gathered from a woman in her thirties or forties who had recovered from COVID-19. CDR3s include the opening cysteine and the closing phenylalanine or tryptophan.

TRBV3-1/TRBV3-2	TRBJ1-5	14	CASSQRGTPGAQHF
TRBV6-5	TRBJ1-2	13	CASMDRTNYGYTF
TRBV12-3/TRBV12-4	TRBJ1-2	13	CASSSFESYGYTF
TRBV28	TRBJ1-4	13	CASRHPPGEKLFF
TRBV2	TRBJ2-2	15	CASSVDRLNTGELFF
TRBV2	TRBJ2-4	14	CASKSQALGNIQYF
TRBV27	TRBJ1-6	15	CASSFSRGYDSPLHF
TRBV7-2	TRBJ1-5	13	CASSVAENQPQHF
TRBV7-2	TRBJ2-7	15	CASSFPGGTLYEQYF
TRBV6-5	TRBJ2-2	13	CAGSGGGTGELFF
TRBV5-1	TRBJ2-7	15	CASSLAGHYTYEQYF
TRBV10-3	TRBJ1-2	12	CAIRQNDHGYTF
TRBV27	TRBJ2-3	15	CASRVNRDLTDTQYF
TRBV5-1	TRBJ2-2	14	CASSAGQHTGELFF
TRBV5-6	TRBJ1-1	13	CASSHGSNTEAFF
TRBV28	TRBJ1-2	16	CASSLLGTGTNYGYTF